This TCR beta chain was retrieved from a study of T cell responses to AZD1222 COVID-19 vaccine. Study-level points and caveats: Reportedly, nearly half of unique spike TCRs recognized epitopes outside B.1.351/B.1.1.7 mutations. Only five or six AZD1222 recipients were seropositive at baseline.

This clone appeared once. Its matching antigen is unknown. With V trimmed by 1 base and J by 3 bases, 5 bases remained unmatched. This CDR3 region has 15 residues. Germline V gives CDR1 MNHNS, CDR2 SASEGT. TCRdb's copy holds only in-frame clones and misses some; the assay was immunoSEQ multiplex PCR. The data hold 100,000 to 150,000 clones, with about nine tenths observed a single time. V is TRBV6-1 and J is TRBJ1-1, with 7 bases that match TRBD1. The receptor was isolated from an adult in good health. This sample comprised peripheral blood, obtained on day 0 of AZD1222 vaccination. In DNA, the CDR3 is TGTGCCAGCAGTGAAGTGAGGGGGCCGGACACTGAAGCTTTCTTT. Residues: CASSEVRGPDTEAFF.